The present entry profiles one T cell receptor beta chain with its context. Possible read error: a much larger clone is one base away. The sample's time point: newly diagnosed GD, antithyroid drugs for less than 3 months. Researchers made the TCR library from RNA that was extracted from PBMCs. The sample comes from a study of regulatory T cells in long-lasting Graves disease. Background on the study: Antithyroid drug intake by newly diagnosed Graves' patients had lasted under 3 months.

The CDR3 has 14 amino acids. Germline lookup yields CDR1 SQVTM and CDR2 ANQGSEA. The V end was cut by 7 bases, the J end by 10 bases, with 23 bases between. According to the study, TCR beta libraries were built with iRepertoire HTBI primers and CDR3-region Arm-PCR. TCRdb redid the calling of the multiplex PCR reads with MiXCR, one entry per CDR3 protein. This table has under 450,000 distinct CDR3 sequences, over 9.5% appearing once. A further study also used this sample, focusing on T cells in Graves' hyperthyroidism and ophthalmopathy.

The J gene is TRBJ2-1, the V gene TRBV29-1, with a possible D match to TRBD1 (6 bases). The TCR sequence derives from a woman between 18 and 30 years old with Graves disease. The source material was peripheral blood mononuclear cells (PBMCs), sampled at new diagnosis, from a patient treated with antithyroid drugs. The CDR3 sequence is CSAATQGNNYEQFF. In DNA, the CDR3 is TGCAGCGCTGCCACGCAGGGGAATAACTACGAGCAGTTCTTC.